This note documents a single TCR beta chain sequence. These data come from a study of control samples from healthy donors and cancer patients. Clones were read by immunoSEQ multiplex PCR, and TCRdb kept only the in-frame ones, dropping some. The data show about 94,000 clones, around nine tenths seen once. This sequence was found in a woman younger than 30 in good health. The sequencing input was blood.

In DNA form, the CDR3 reads TGTGCCAGCGGACTCTTAGCGGACAATGAGCAGTTCTTC. Protein: CASGLLADNEQFF. This chain links TRBV12-3 or TRBV12-4 with TRBJ2-1, with D perhaps TRBD2 (6 bases). CDR3 length equals 13 residues. V was clipped by 8 bases and J by 5 bases, with 13 bases between them.